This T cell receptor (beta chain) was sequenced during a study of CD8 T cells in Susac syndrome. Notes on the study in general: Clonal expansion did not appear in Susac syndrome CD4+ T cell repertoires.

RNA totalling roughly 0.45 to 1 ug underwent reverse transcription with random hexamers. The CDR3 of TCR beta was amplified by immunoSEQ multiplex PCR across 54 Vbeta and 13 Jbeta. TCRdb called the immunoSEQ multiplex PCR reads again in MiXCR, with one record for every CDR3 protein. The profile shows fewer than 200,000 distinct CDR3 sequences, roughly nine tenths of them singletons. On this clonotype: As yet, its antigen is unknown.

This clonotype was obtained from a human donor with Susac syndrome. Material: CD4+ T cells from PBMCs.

The CDR3 region has the DNA TGTGCCAGCAGTTCCCCTAGCGGGAGGGCTAACAATGAGCAGTTCTTC. The encoded protein is CASSSPSGRANNEQFF. The chain carries TRBV6-2 or TRBV6-3 and TRBJ2-1; 12 bases are shared with TRBD2. This CDR3 is 16 amino acids long. Germline assignment: CDR1 MNHEY and CDR2 SVGEGT. Trimming took 4 bases from V and 5 from J; bases not matched to a gene: 6.